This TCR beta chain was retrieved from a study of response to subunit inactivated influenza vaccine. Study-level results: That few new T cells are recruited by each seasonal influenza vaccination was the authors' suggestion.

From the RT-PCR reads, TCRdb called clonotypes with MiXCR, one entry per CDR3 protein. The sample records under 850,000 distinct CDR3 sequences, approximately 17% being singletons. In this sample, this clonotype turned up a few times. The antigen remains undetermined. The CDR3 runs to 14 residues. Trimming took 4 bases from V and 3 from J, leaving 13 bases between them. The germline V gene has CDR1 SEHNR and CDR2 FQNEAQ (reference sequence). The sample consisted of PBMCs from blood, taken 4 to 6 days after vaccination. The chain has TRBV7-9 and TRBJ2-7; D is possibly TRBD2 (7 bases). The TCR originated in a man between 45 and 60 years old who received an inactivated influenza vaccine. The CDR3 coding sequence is TGTGCCAGCAGCTGGCGGGGAGGGGGCTACGAGCAGTACTTC. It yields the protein CASSWRGGGYEQYF.